This entry describes one TCR beta chain. The data originate from a study of T cells after somatic rescue of genetic block. The V segment lost 5 bases and the J segment 6 bases; nucleotides outside the gene matches: 11. Germline CDR1 and CDR2: SGHNT and YYREEE (reference sequence). The CDR3 runs to 16 residues. Produced via immunoSEQ multiplex PCR; TCRdb's table is partial and in-frame only. The sample shows some 7,000 clones, 80% to 85% of them seen only once. The TCR originated in a boy younger than 18. Sequenced sample: peripheral blood mononuclear cells (PBMCs). The J gene is TRBJ2-1, the V gene TRBV5-4; 10 bases map to TRBD2. CDR3 DNA: TGTGCCAGCAGTCCAACGCTAGCGGGAGTCCGCAATGAGCAGTTCTTC. Translating it yields CASSPTLAGVRNEQFF. Supplemented by reference TRBV5-4 and TRBJ2-1, the full variable domain reads ETGVTQSPTHLIKTRGQQVTLRCSSQSGHNTVSWYQQALGQGPQFIFQYYREEENGRGNFPPRFSGLQFPNYSSELNVNALELDDSALYLCASSPTLAGVRNEQFFGPGTRLTVL.